Listed below are T cell receptor beta chains from one sample, sequenced in a study of shared clonotypes between healthy human individuals. Method: immunoSEQ multiplex PCR; TCRdb's copy keeps in-frame clones and lacks some. The table lists 550,000 to 600,000 clones, around 80% of them singletons. Sequenced sample: PBMCs. Receptors were obtained from a woman aged 40 to 50 in good health. Some clones in this sample may be carry-over from other donors' samples. Both conserved end residues are part of each CDR3. D genes are given only for firm matches. Clone size is given for some rows only: seen once, a few or many times, or a class if the clone is expanded.

d_call clone_size j_call v_call cdr3_aa cdr3_nt
TRBD1 . TRBJ2-7 TRBV7-8 CASSPGPDRVGQYEQYF TGTGCCAGCAGCCCGGGCCCGGACAGGGTCGGACAATACGAGCAGTACTTC
. . TRBJ2-1 TRBV4-2 CASSQGSYNEQFF TGTGCCAGCAGCCAGGGCTCCTACAATGAGCAGTTCTTC
TRBD2 . TRBJ2-7 TRBV29-1 CSVEITGGTHEQYF TGCAGCGTTGAAATCACCGGGGGGACCCACGAGCAGTACTTC
TRBD1 few TRBJ2-2 TRBV6-4 CASSDSGGEGTGELFF TGTGCCAGCAGTGACTCAGGGGGCGAGGGCACCGGGGAGCTGTTTTTT
. few TRBJ2-7 TRBV6-5 CASSREEGVGDEQYF TGTGCCAGCAGTAGGGAGGAGGGTGTCGGGGACGAGCAGTACTTC
TRBD1 . TRBJ1-2 TRBV27 CASSLRQGIPNYGYTF TGTGCCAGCAGTCTCCGACAGGGTATCCCTAACTATGGCTACACCTTC
TRBD2 few TRBJ2-5 TRBV28 CASRTPGGTQYF TGTGCCAGCAGAACCCCGGGGGGAACCCAGTACTTC
. . TRBJ1-3 TRBV7-2 CASSLRRARVLSGNTIYF TGTGCCAGCAGCTTAAGGAGGGCCCGCGTCCTCTCTGGAAACACCATATATTTT
TRBD1 few TRBJ2-5 TRBV7-6 CASSLVRGRVETQYF TGTGCCAGCAGCTTGGTTAGGGGGCGGGTGGAGACCCAGTACTTC
. few TRBJ2-3 TRBV11-3 CASSLGMTASTDTQYF TGTGCCAGCAGCTTAGGGATGACGGCTAGCACAGATACGCAGTATTTT
. . TRBJ2-7 TRBV29-1 CSVLLGYEQYF TGCAGCGTCCTCCTCGGGTACGAGCAGTACTTC
TRBD2 . TRBJ2-7 TRBV27 CASSSGLAVYEQYF TGTGCCAGCAGTTCGGGACTAGCGGTTTACGAGCAGTACTTC
TRBD2 once TRBJ2-1 TRBV2 CASKREGVGVNEQFF TGTGCCAGCAAGAGGGAGGGCGTAGGGGTCAATGAGCAGTTCTTC
. . TRBJ2-2 TRBV7-2 CASSLARQSELFF TGTGCCAGCAGCTTAGCGCGGCAGTCGGAGCTGTTTTTT
TRBD2 . TRBJ2-2 TRBV7-3 CASSLGGSTNTGELFF TGTGCCAGCAGCTTAGGCGGGAGTACTAACACCGGGGAGCTGTTTTTT
. few TRBJ1-5 TRBV5-1 CASSLGQGDQPQHF TGCGCCAGCAGCTTGGGGCAGGGCGATCAGCCCCAGCATTTT
. . TRBJ2-3 TRBV20-1 CSAATDTQYF TGCAGTGCCGCTACGGATACGCAGTATTTT
. . TRBJ2-5 TRBV28 CASSHPGWARGGETQYF TGTGCCAGCAGTCACCCGGGTTGGGCTAGAGGGGGAGAGACCCAGTACTTC
TRBD2 few TRBJ2-1 TRBV28 CASSLLGLAGGLFPNEQFF TGTGCCAGCAGTTTATTGGGACTAGCGGGAGGGCTTTTCCCCAATGAGCAGTTCTTC
TRBD2 . TRBJ2-7 TRBV5-6 CASSRGGSPYEQYF TGTGCCAGCAGCCGGGGGGGCAGCCCCTACGAGCAGTACTTC
. . TRBJ2-1 TRBV7-2 CASSLAPTDSYNEQFF TGTGCCAGCAGCTTAGCCCCGACCGACTCCTACAATGAGCAGTTCTTC
TRBD1 . TRBJ1-2 TRBV14 CASSRDRGGYTF TGTGCCAGCAGCCGGGACAGGGGTGGCTACACCTTC
. once TRBJ2-3 TRBV11-2 CASSPTTSTDTQYF TGTGCCAGCAGCCCGACGACTAGCACAGATACGCAGTATTTT
. once TRBJ1-1 TRBV28 CASIQRGWGNTEAFF TGTGCCAGCATCCAAAGGGGGTGGGGGAACACTGAAGCTTTCTTT
. . TRBJ2-2 TRBV5-4 CASSLEQVTGELFF TGTGCCAGCAGCTTGGAACAGGTGACCGGGGAGCTGTTTTTT
. . TRBJ2-7 TRBV28 CASSFLQGENEQYF TGTGCCAGCAGTTTTCTCCAGGGAGAGAATGAGCAGTACTTC
TRBD1 . TRBJ2-3 TRBV28 CATWPGGRTDTQYF TGTGCCACCTGGCCAGGGGGCAGGACAGATACGCAGTATTTT
. . TRBJ2-1 TRBV9 CASSILTMGNEQFF TGTGCCAGCAGCATTCTGACTATGGGGAATGAGCAGTTCTTC
TRBD2 . TRBJ2-7 TRBV29-1 CSAEGRAFEQYF TGCAGCGCTGAGGGGAGGGCGTTCGAGCAGTACTTC
TRBD1 . TRBJ1-1 TRBV18 CASSPDRGGTEAFF TGTGCCAGCTCACCCGACAGGGGGGGAACTGAAGCTTTCTTT
TRBD1 . TRBJ1-3 TRBV2 CASRPDRGSGNTIYF TGTGCCAGCAGACCAGACAGGGGCTCTGGAAACACCATATATTTT